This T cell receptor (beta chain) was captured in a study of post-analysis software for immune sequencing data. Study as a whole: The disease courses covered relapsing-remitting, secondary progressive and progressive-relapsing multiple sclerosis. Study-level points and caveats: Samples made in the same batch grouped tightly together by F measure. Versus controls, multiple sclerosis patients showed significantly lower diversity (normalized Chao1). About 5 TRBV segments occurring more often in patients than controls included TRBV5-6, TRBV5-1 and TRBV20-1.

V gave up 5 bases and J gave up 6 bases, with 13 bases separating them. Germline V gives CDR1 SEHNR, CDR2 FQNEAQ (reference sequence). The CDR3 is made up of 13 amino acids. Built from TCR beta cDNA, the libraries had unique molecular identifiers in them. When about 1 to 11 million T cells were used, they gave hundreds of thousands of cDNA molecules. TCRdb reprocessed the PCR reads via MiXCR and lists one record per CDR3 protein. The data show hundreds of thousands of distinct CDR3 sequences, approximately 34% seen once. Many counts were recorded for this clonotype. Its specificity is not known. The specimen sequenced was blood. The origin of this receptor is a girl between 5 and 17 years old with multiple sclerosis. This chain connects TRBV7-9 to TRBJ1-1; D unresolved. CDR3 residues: CASSRSGGAEAFF. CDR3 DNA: TGTGCCAGCAGCCGGTCCGGAGGCGCTGAAGCTTTCTTT.